This T cell receptor (beta chain) was sequenced in a study of graft-versus-host responses after intestinal transplantation. This CDR3 region has 13 residues. CDR1 is SGHNT, CDR2 YYREEE, per germline (reference sequence). As to this clone: The junction does not match germline at one end; this may be a read error.

The repertoire was sequenced with immunoSEQ multiplex PCR; TCRdb's copy has only in-frame clones and lacks some. Counted here are 65,000 to 85,000 clones, around 90% occurring once; the ten biggest clones make up around 7%. The chain combines TRBV5-4 with TRBJ1-2; D ambiguous. The sample was bone marrow, taken roughly 780 days after intestinal transplantation. This TCR came from a human patient who received an intestinal transplant, so some T cells may come from the graft donor. The CDR3 region is CASSFETDYGCTF. The DNA of the CDR3 is TGTGCCAGCAGCTTCGAGACGGATTATGGCTGCACCTTC. The complete variable domain, with remaining parts taken from reference TRBV5-4 and TRBJ1-2, reads ETGVTQSPTHLIKTRGQQVTLRCSSQSGHNTVSWYQQALGQGPQFIFQYYREEENGRGNFPPRFSGLQFPNYSSELNVNALELDDSALYLCASSFETDYGCTFGSGTRLTVV.